This T cell receptor beta chain originates from a study of PD-1 and CTLA-4 blockade in melanoma. The table came from immunoSEQ multiplex PCR; TCRdb's copy has only in-frame clones and leaves some out. The sample contains about 28,000 clones, around 90% of which appear only once. Trimming took off 2 bases at V and 5 bases at J, with 14 bases between the two ends. This CDR3 contains 15 residues. The V gene's germline CDR1 is KGHDR and CDR2 SFDVKD. V gene TRBV24-1 combines with J gene TRBJ1-2; a weak D match, TRBD1 (5 bases). Sequencing was performed on CD8+ T cells from peripheral blood, taken from a patient given anti-PD-1 treatment. This clonotype was sampled from a human donor with melanoma. Written as DNA, the CDR3 is TGTGCCACCAGTGATTACCGAGGGGCTCGATATGGCTACACCTTC. The encoded protein is CATSDYRGARYGYTF.